This T cell receptor beta chain was captured by sequencing in a study of molecular identifiers for immune sequencing clone quantification (dated by TCRdb to about 2018). Background on the whole study: In a replicate experiment, RNA from roughly 18,000 or 92,000 naive CD8 T cells was split into five aliquots, four of which were sequenced. This methods study benchmarked molecular-identifier clustering-based TCR repertoire sequencing (MIDCIRS) and TCR RNA copy counting, using CD8 T cells to do so. What the authors observed across the whole study: The sizes of highly expanded clones could end up underestimated when identical TCR molecules share a barcode. Even against a background of one million naive CD8 T cells, spiked-in Jurkat TCR RNA amounting to a single cell's worth was reported to be detectable. The naive libraries included spiked-in Jurkat TCR RNA (over nine copies' worth), and this RNA is not part of the donor repertoire. When barcode sub-clustering was not used, chimeric consensus sequences inflated TCR diversity, with chimeras reaching as high as 47%. Around 2.8 recovered TCR RNA copies per cell were obtained by modeling, versus approximately 10 by digital PCR, implying a capture efficiency of 30% to 35%. In CMV-specific effector cells, clones with more than 20 RNA copies contained over 97% of molecules, whereas in naive cells such clones contained under 1% of molecules.

The receptor library was made with PCR. Instrument used: Illumina HiSeq 4000. Bulk TCR libraries were made following a previously described method, with the TCR primers given in Table S5. The Qiagen AllPrep DNA/RNA kit was used to purify total RNA. Before any analysis, reads coming from multiple sequencing runs of the same library were combined into one pool. As for the original processing: Reads were retained only if an exact TCR constant sequence was present, and the retained reads were trimmed to 150 nt and grouped according to their 12-nt molecular barcodes. Reads in each barcode group were sub-clustered using a 15% Levenshtein threshold, and a quality-weighted consensus sequence was built for each RNA molecule. Non-functional sequences were removed, as were lower-count sequences one edit away from another. Barcode sub-clusters with fewer than 20% of the maximum read count were removed, based on fitting two negative binomial distributions. The public sequencing data were trimmed at Q25 with fastp and processed into clonotypes with MiXCR by TCRdb, which kept only in-frame beta chains. Each record represents a unique CDR3 protein, reported with the most common genes and DNA among its rows. TCRdb assigned the V and J calls; the authors' analysis was not used. Here the sample has approximately 670,000 distinct CDR3 sequences; 15% to 20% occur a single time. Clones ranked in the top ten supply under 0.95% of the sample.

Notes on this clonotype: It lacks a known antigen. No conserved phenylalanine or tryptophan is present at the end of the CDR3, so a read error is the likely explanation.

CDR1 MGHRA and CDR2 YSYEKL were looked up in the germline V gene. V has 0 bases trimmed and J has 5 bases trimmed; junction bases matching no gene number 4. The CDR3 region is 15 residues in length, termini included. CDR3 DNA only is kept here, 45 bases in frame from base 1. Libraries of naive CD8 T cells were generated from about 21,000 to 970,000 sorted cells, with 10%, 30% or 50% of the purified RNA used. Naive CD8 T cells, defined as CD8+CD4-CCR7+CD45RA+, were FACS-sorted into RLT Plus buffer on a BD FACSAria II. To test detection sensitivity, Jurkat RNA equal to over nine TCR copies was added to samples of roughly 18,000-1,100,000 naive CD8 T cells. CD8 T cells were enriched using RosetteSep CD8+ T Cell Enrichment Cocktail and Ficoll-Paque, and the enriched cells then underwent ACK red cell lysis.

This TCR was recovered from a human donor in good health. Some libraries in this study had Jurkat cell RNA spiked in. The sequenced sample consisted of naive CD8+ T cells from blood, with Jurkat cell RNA spiked in. The cell subset or site label here, explained by the study, means: FACS-sorted CD8+CD4-CCR7+CD45RA+ naive T cells. The receptor chain draws on TRBV4-1 and TRBJ2-3; TRBD2 lines up with 8 middle nucleotides. This receptor has the CDR3 CASSQDGAGGDTQYS. The sequenced DNA: TGCGCCAGCAGCCAAGATGGTGCGGGGGGAGATACGCAGTATTCT.